These 32 T cell receptor beta chains came from one sample sequenced in a study of T cell responses to AZD1222 COVID-19 vaccine. Clones were sequenced by immunoSEQ multiplex PCR, and TCRdb holds only the in-frame ones, with some missing. Of 80,000 or so clones listed, about 82% are singletons. Sample: peripheral blood, taken on day 0 of AZD1222 vaccination. These receptors were collected from an adult in good health.

V and J are TRBV5-1 and TRBJ2-3; 8 bases are shared with TRBD1. The junction had 5 bases not matched to a gene; V was cut back by 3 bases and J by 5 bases. The germline gives CDR1 SGHRS, CDR2 YFSETQ. The CDR3 has 14 amino acids. The chain's CDR3 is CASSSSTGGDTQYF. The CDR3 DNA is TGCGCCAGCAGCTCATCTACAGGGGGAGATACGCAGTATTTT.

The rearrangement links TRBV7-2 to TRBJ1-4; D is perhaps TRBD1 (5 bases). The V and J ends lost 5 bases and 4 bases respectively, with 14 bases between them. The CDR3 sequence is 15 residues long. CDR1 is SGHTA, CDR2 FQGNSA, per germline. The CDR3 sequence is CASSPLGLSNEKLFF. CDR3 bases: TGTGCCAGCAGCCCGCTGGGACTGAGTAATGAAAAACTGTTTTTT.

This rearrangement joins TRBV5-4 to TRBJ1-3; possible D gene TRBD1, 5 bases. CDR3 length equals 14 residues. CDR1 is SGHNT, CDR2 YYREEE, per germline (reference sequence). V lost 4 bases to trimming and J lost 4 bases, with 12 bases between them. The CDR3: CASSAGGGGNTIYF. DNA for the CDR3: TGTGCCAGCAGCGCGGGGGGTGGCGGAAACACCATATATTTT. Looking up the rest from reference TRBV5-4 and TRBJ1-3 gives the full variable domain: ETGVTQSPTHLIKTRGQQVTLRCSSQSGHNTVSWYQQALGQGPQFIFQYYREEENGRGNFPPRFSGLQFPNYSSELNVNALELDDSALYLCASSAGGGGNTIYFGEGSWLTVV.

In the case of this clone: One end of the junction does not line up with germline, which may come from a read error. CDR3 residues: CASSQRLGTDTQYF. CDR3 DNA sequence: TGTGCCAGCAGCCAAAGACTAGGCACCGATACGCAGTATTTT. This chain connects TRBV7-2 to TRBJ2-3, with D perhaps TRBD2 (6 bases). Germline assignment: CDR1 SGHTA and CDR2 FQGNSA. The CDR3 has 14 amino acids.

The table lists this clone with a count of one. The rearrangement links TRBV27 to TRBJ2-3; tentative D call: TRBD2 (6 bases). Trimming took 5 bases from V and 2 from J, leaving 17 bases between them. Germline loops: CDR1 MNHEY, CDR2 SMNVEV (reference sequence). This CDR3 has 16 amino acids. The CDR3 DNA reads as TGTGCCAGCAGTCCGGAGGGATGGCCTTACACAGATACGCAGTATTTT. Translated: CASSPEGWPYTDTQYF.

The genes are TRBV2 and TRBJ1-5; 7 bases line up with TRBD1. Per the germline V gene, CDR1 is SNHLY and CDR2 is FYNNEI. The CDR3 spans 13 residues. The ends lost 7 bases at V and 6 bases at J; junction bases unmatched: 6. This chain's CDR3 is CASTTPGGQPQHF. CDR3 sequence (DNA): TGTGCCAGCACCACCCCAGGGGGTCAGCCCCAGCATTTT.

The chain combines TRBV9 with TRBJ1-1; D remains unclear. The CDR3 contains 14 residues. Germline loops: CDR1 SGDLS, CDR2 YYNGEE. Between the trimmed V and J ends, which lost 0 bases and 4 bases, there was a span of 10 bases. Written as DNA, the CDR3 is TGTGCCAGCAGCGTAGAAGGGTTGGGCACTGAAGCTTTCTTT. Translation: CASSVEGLGTEAFF.

The chain is built from TRBV11-3 and TRBJ2-2, with D unclear. CDR1 SGHNT and CDR2 YENEEA come from the germline V gene. Trimming removed 5 bases at V and 1 base at J, with 11 bases between. CDR3 length: 15 residues. DNA of the CDR3: TGTGCCAGCAGCCCGAGAACAGAGAACACCGGGGAGCTGTTTTTT. This sequence encodes CASSPRTENTGELFF.

The sample holds a few counts of this clone. J is TRBJ1-1 and V is TRBV29-1; a possible D gene is TRBD1 (6 bases). Between the trimmed V and J ends, which lost 7 bases and 3 bases, there was a span of 12 bases. Germline lookup yields CDR1 SQVTM and CDR2 ANQGSEA. The CDR3 has 12 amino acids. The DNA for the CDR3 is TGCAGCGGCCAAGGGGGGGACACTGAAGCTTTCTTT. This translates into CSGQGGDTEAFF.

This chain connects TRBV10-3 to TRBJ2-3; D is unclear. Trimming cost V 11 bases and J 4 bases, with 10 bases left between them. CDR1 ENHRY and CDR2 SYGVKD come from the germline V gene. The CDR3 is 11 amino acids. The CDR3 region is CAARQADTQYF. The DNA for the CDR3 is TGTGCCGCTCGCCAGGCAGATACGCAGTATTTT.

This rearrangement joins TRBV6-2 or TRBV6-3 to TRBJ2-2; 9 bases line up with TRBD2. J was trimmed by 4 bases and V by 6 bases; bases with no gene match: 9. CDR3 length equals 16 residues. Germline values: CDR1 MNHEY, CDR2 SVGEGT. The DNA for the CDR3 is TGTGCCAGCAGCCACTACAGCGGGAGGACCACCGGGGAGCTGTTTTTT. Translating gives CASSHYSGRTTGELFF.

This chain connects TRBV18 to TRBJ1-1; a possible D gene is TRBD1 (6 bases). Germline V gene lookup returns CDR1 KGHSH and CDR2 LQKENI. The V end lost 2 bases, the J end lost 0 bases, and 10 bases lay between the germline ends. The CDR3 consists of 15 residues. CDR3 nucleotide sequence: TGTGCCAGCTCACCAACAGGGTTATTGAACACTGAAGCTTTCTTT. Encoded protein: CASSPTGLLNTEAFF.

Here the CDR3 DNA reads TGTGCCAGCAGCGTAGACGGGGGAGGGTTCACAGATACGCAGTATTTT. Amino acid sequence: CASSVDGGGFTDTQYF. V usage is TRBV9 and J usage is TRBJ2-3, with TRBD2 matching over 7 bases. Germline V gives CDR1 SGDLS, CDR2 YYNGEE. The V and J ends lost 0 bases and 2 bases, in that order; junction bases with no gene match: 6. This CDR3 is 16 amino acids long.

In its sample, this clone is medium-sized. The V call is TRBV6-5, the J call TRBJ1-1; TRBD1 matches at 10 bases. The CDR3 length is 13 residues. Germline V gives CDR1 MNHEY, CDR2 SVGAGI. J lost 6 bases, V lost 6 bases, and 4 bases had no gene match. The CDR3 DNA reads TGTGCCAGCAGGGACAGGGGGTTAGCTGAAGCTTTCTTT. It encodes CASRDRGLAEAFF.

The CDR3 here is CASSPLTGGNSPLHF. DNA for the CDR3: TGTGCCAGCAGCCCCTTGACAGGGGGAAATTCACCCCTCCACTTT. The chain is built from TRBV9 and TRBJ1-6, with TRBD1 matching over 9 bases. The length of the CDR3 is 15 residues. With 4 bases clipped from V and 7 bases from J, the junction kept 6 bases outside the gene matches. Germline assignment: CDR1 SGDLS and CDR2 YYNGEE.

This clone was seen a few times. J is TRBJ1-1 and V is TRBV5-1, with D hard to call. This CDR3 has 13 amino acids. V lost 4 bases to trimming and J lost 4 bases, with 11 bases between them. CDR1 is SGHRS, CDR2 YFSETQ, per germline. The CDR3 DNA follows: TGCGCCAGCAGCGACCAAGTTGGCACTGAAGCTTTCTTT. This gives the protein CASSDQVGTEAFF. The complete variable domain, with remaining parts taken from reference TRBV5-1 and TRBJ1-1, reads KAGVTQTPRYLIKTRGQQVTLSCSPISGHRSVSWYQQTPGQGLQFLFEYFSETQRNKGNFPGRFSGRQFSNSRSEMNVSTLELGDSALYLCASSDQVGTEAFFGQGTRLTVV.

The genes are TRBV15 and TRBJ1-3; D is uncertain. From germline, CDR1 is LNHNV and CDR2 YYDKDF (reference sequence). This CDR3 has 14 residues. The V end was cut by 0 bases, the J end by 2 bases, with 5 bases between. The CDR3 sequence: CATSREYAGNTIYF. The CDR3, as DNA: TGTGCCACCAGCAGAGAATACGCTGGAAACACCATATATTTT. Full variable domain (remainder filled in from reference TRBV15 and TRBJ1-3): DAMVIQNPRYQVTQFGKPVTLSCSQTLNHNVMYWYQQKSSQAPKLLFHYYDKDFNNEADTPDNFQSRRPNTSFCFLDIRSPGLGDTAMYLCATSREYAGNTIYFGEGSWLTVV.

The chain uses TRBV18 and TRBJ1-5; TRBD1 is a possible D gene (6 bases). CDR3 length: 15 residues. The germline gives CDR1 KGHSH, CDR2 LQKENI. Deletions cut 2 bases from V and 4 bases from J, with 12 bases between. The CDR3: CASSPAGAINQPQHF. The CDR3 DNA sequence: TGTGCCAGCTCACCAGCGGGGGCGATTAATCAGCCCCAGCATTTT.

Within the sample, this clone is medium-sized (0.01 to 0.1%). This rearrangement joins TRBV29-1 to TRBJ2-2; D is uncertain. This CDR3 has 14 amino acids. Germline V lookup: CDR1 SQVTM, CDR2 ANQGSEA. Between the trimmed V and J ends, which lost 4 bases and 7 bases, there was a span of 16 bases. The CDR3 here is CSVGFELPGGELFF. Here the CDR3 DNA reads TGCAGCGTTGGCTTTGAGCTGCCTGGCGGGGAGCTGTTTTTT.

J is TRBJ1-4 and V is TRBV7-9; 8 bases fit TRBD1. The CDR3 totals 14 residues. The germline CDR1 and CDR2 sequences are SEHNR and FQNEAQ (reference sequence). After removal of 7 bases from V and 5 bases from J, the junction contained 6 bases not matched to a gene. CDR3 nucleotides: TGTGCCAGCACGCGGGACAGGCGGAATGAAAAACTGTTTTTT. Translated: CASTRDRRNEKLFF. Drawing the rest from reference TRBV7-9 and TRBJ1-4, the complete variable domain is DTGVSQNPRHKITKRGQNVTFRCDPISEHNRLYWYRQTLGQGPEFLTYFQNEAQLEKSRLLSDRFSAERPKGSFSTLEIQRTEQGDSAMYLCASTRDRRNEKLFFGSGTQLSVL.

This chain joins TRBV19 and TRBJ2-1; D gene unclear. Trimming shortened V by 5 bases and J by 8 bases, and 13 bases separated the two germline ends. The CDR3 is 13 residues long. CDR1 and CDR2 (germline): LNHDA, SQIVND (reference sequence). CDR3 protein: CASSGLGPDEQFF. In DNA, the CDR3 is TGTGCCAGTAGTGGGTTGGGCCCCGATGAGCAGTTCTTC.

The V call is TRBV9, the J call TRBJ2-5, with D perhaps being TRBD1 or TRBD2 (6 bases each). The CDR3 runs to 14 residues. The germline V and J ends were trimmed by 0 bases and 5 bases, with 11 bases remaining between them. Germline loops: CDR1 SGDLS, CDR2 YYNGEE. The CDR3 protein is CASSVAVGGETQYF. The CDR3 nucleotides read TGTGCCAGCAGCGTAGCTGTGGGGGGCGAGACCCAGTACTTC.

The chain couples TRBV30 to TRBJ1-1, with D possibly matching TRBD1 (5 bases). CDR3 length: 17 residues. Per the germline V gene, CDR1 is GTSNPN and CDR2 is SVGIG (reference sequence). V lost 3 bases to trimming and J lost 0 bases, with 20 bases between them. The CDR3 is CAWRDQQVPKMNTEAFF. CDR3 coding DNA: TGTGCCTGGAGGGACCAACAGGTCCCAAAAATGAACACTGAAGCTTTCTTT.

The gene calls are TRBV27 and TRBJ1-6, with 9 nucleotides matching TRBD1. This CDR3 comprises 14 residues. Trimming at V came to 5 bases and at J to 10 bases, leaving 6 bases not matched to a gene. CDR1 is MNHEY, CDR2 SMNVEV, per germline (reference sequence). The CDR3, as DNA: TGTGCCAGCAGTCCCGGGACAGGGATATCACCCCTCCACTTT. Amino acids: CASSPGTGISPLHF.

The V and J genes are TRBV6-5 and TRBJ1-2; no reliable D call. This CDR3 is built from 13 residues. The germline V and J ends were trimmed by 7 bases and 0 bases, with 9 bases remaining between them. Germline V gene data show CDR1 as MNHEY and CDR2 as SVGAGI. CDR3 amino acids: CASTSGTNYGYTF. The DNA of the CDR3 is TGTGCCAGCACCTCGGGGACTAACTATGGCTACACCTTC.

This clone was recorded once. The genes are TRBV20-1 and TRBJ1-5; D perhaps matches TRBD1 (6 bases). From germline, CDR1 is DFQATT and CDR2 SNEGSKA (reference sequence). Trimming left V 3 bases short and J 0 bases short, with 15 bases between. The CDR3 is 16 amino acids. For the CDR3, the DNA is TGCAGTGCTAGTTCTTCAGGGGAATATAGCAATCAGCCCCAGCATTTT. It is translated as CSASSSGEYSNQPQHF.

The chain carries TRBV5-4 and TRBJ2-7, with D possibly called TRBD1 or TRBD2 (5 bases each). Germline loops: CDR1 SGHNT, CDR2 YYREEE (reference sequence). CDR3 size: 14 residues. Trimming took 0 bases from V and 6 from J, leaving 13 bases between them. The CDR3 region has the DNA TGTGCCAGCAGCTTGGCCCAGGCTGGGGGCGAGCAGTACTTC. The encoded protein is CASSLAQAGGEQYF.

The rearrangement uses TRBV6-5 and TRBJ2-2; 11 bases agree with TRBD2. The ends lost 10 bases at V and 4 bases at J; junction bases unmatched: 5. The V gene's germline CDR1 is MNHEY and CDR2 SVGAGI. The CDR3 covers 14 residues. The CDR3 reads CATSGLAGTGELFF. The CDR3 region has the DNA TGTGCCACCAGCGGACTAGCGGGCACCGGGGAGCTGTTTTTT.

For the CDR3, the DNA is TGTGCCTGGAGTGTCGAGGGACAGACTACACCTAATGAAAAACTGTTTTTT. It is translated as CAWSVEGQTTPNEKLFF. The chain combines TRBV30 with TRBJ1-4, with 7 nucleotides matching TRBD1. The germline V gene has CDR1 GTSNPN and CDR2 SVGIG (reference sequence). This CDR3 is built from 17 residues. With 0 bases clipped from V and 3 bases from J, the junction kept 10 bases outside the gene matches. Based on the CDR3 plus reference TRBV30 and TRBJ1-4, the full variable domain is SQTIHQWPATLVQPVGSPLSLECTVEGTSNPNLYWYRQAAGRGLQLLFYSVGIGQISSEVPQNLSASRPQDRQFILSSKKLLLSDSGFYLCAWSVEGQTTPNEKLFFGSGTQLSVL.

This clone was recorded once. The gene calls are TRBV11-2 and TRBJ1-5; perhaps TRBD1 as D (5 bases). CDR1 and CDR2 from the germline V gene are SGHAT and FQNNGV. CDR3 length equals 13 residues. The V end was cut by 4 bases, the J end by 5 bases, with 9 bases between. CDR3 amino acids: CASSWSRDQPQHF. In nucleotides, the CDR3 is TGTGCCAGCAGCTGGAGCAGGGATCAGCCCCAGCATTTT.

This chain links TRBV11-2 with TRBJ1-6; TRBD1 aligns across 7 bases. The CDR3 has 16 residues. The J segment lost 2 bases and the V segment lost 5 bases, leaving 6 bases of the junction unmatched. The germline CDR1 and CDR2 sequences are SGHAT and FQNNGV. DNA of the CDR3: TGTGCCAGCAGCACGACAGGGATCACCTATAATTCACCCCTCCACTTT. The encoded protein is CASSTTGITYNSPLHF. Together with reference TRBV11-2 and TRBJ1-6, the CDR3 gives the full variable domain: EAGVAQSPRYKIIEKRQSVAFWCNPISGHATLYWYQQILGQGPKLLIQFQNNGVVDDSQLPKDRFSAERLKGVDSTLKIQPAKLEDSAVYLCASSTTGITYNSPLHFGNGTRLTVT.

This clone was detected only a few times. The chain employs TRBV5-4 and TRBJ1-2; D might be TRBD1 (5 bases). The CDR3 extends over 15 amino acids. Germline V gene sequence: CDR1 SGHNT, CDR2 YYREEE (reference sequence). The V gene lost 3 bases and the J gene lost 4 bases, with 16 bases spanning the gap. CDR3 sequence: CASSSGTDPGYGYTF. In DNA form, the CDR3 reads TGTGCCAGCAGCTCCGGGACCGACCCAGGCTATGGCTACACCTTC.